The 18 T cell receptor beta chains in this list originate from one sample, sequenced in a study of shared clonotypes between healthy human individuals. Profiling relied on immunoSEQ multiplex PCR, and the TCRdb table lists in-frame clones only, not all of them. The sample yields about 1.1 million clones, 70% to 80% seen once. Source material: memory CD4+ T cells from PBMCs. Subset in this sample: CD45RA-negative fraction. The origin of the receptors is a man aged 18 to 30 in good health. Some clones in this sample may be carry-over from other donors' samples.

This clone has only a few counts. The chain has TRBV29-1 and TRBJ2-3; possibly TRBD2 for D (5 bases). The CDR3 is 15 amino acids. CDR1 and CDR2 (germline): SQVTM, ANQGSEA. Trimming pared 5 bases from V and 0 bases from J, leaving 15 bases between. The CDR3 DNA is TGCAGCGTTCTACCGGCGGGCTCAAGCACAGATACGCAGTATTTT. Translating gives CSVLPAGSSTDTQYF.

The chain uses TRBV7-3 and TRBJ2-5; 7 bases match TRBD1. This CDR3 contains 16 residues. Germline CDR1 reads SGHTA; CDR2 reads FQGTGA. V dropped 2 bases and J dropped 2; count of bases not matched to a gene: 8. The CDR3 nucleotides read TGTGCCAGCAGCTTATTCCCCCGACAGGGACAAGAGACCCAGTACTTC. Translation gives CASSLFPRQGQETQYF.

The CDR3 DNA follows: TGTGCCAGTAGTAAGCTCTATGGCTACACCTTC. Its protein is CASSKLYGYTF. V and J are TRBV19 and TRBJ1-2; D unresolved. Trimming pared 4 bases from V and 4 bases from J, leaving 4 bases between. Germline V lookup: CDR1 LNHDA, CDR2 SQIVND (reference sequence). The length of the CDR3 is 11 residues.

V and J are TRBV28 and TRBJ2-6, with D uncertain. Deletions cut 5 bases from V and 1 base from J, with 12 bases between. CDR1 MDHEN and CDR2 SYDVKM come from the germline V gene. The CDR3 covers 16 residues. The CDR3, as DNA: TGTGCCAGCAGTGTCCTGGTATTGTCTGGGGCCAACGTCCTGACTTTC. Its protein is CASSVLVLSGANVLTF.

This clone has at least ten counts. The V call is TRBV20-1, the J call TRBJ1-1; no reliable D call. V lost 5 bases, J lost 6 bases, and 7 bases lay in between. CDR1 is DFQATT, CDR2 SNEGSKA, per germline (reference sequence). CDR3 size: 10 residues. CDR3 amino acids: CSAGYAEAFF. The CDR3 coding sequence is TGCAGTGCTGGGTACGCTGAAGCTTTCTTT.

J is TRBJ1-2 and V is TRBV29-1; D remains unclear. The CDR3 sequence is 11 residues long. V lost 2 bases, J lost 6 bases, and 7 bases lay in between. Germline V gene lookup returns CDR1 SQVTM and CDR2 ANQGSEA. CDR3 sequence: CSVEYQNGYTF. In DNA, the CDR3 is TGCAGCGTTGAATATCAGAATGGCTACACCTTC.

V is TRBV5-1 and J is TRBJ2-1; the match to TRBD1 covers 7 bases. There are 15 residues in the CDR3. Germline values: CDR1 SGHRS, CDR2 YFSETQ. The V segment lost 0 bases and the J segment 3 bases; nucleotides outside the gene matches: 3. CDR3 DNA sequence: TGCGCCAGCAGCTTGGGACAGGGCCGCTACAATGAGCAGTTCTTC. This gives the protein CASSLGQGRYNEQFF.

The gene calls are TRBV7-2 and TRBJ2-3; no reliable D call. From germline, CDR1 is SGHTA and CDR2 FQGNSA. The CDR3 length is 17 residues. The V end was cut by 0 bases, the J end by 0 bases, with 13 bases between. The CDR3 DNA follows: TGTGCCAGCAGCTTAGCGGAGACTCGGATTAGCACAGATACGCAGTATTTT. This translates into CASSLAETRISTDTQYF.

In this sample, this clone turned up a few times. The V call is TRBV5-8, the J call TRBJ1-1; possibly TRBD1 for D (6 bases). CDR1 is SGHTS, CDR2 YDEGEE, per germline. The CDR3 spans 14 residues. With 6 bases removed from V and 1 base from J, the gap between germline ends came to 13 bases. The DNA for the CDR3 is TGTGCCAGCAACAACAGGGCTGGGAACACTGAAGCTTTCTTT. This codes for CASNNRAGNTEAFF.

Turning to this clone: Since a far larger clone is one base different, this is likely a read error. The CDR3 sequence is CASRWTGNQPQHF. In DNA, the CDR3 is TGTGCCAGCAGGTGGACAGGGAATCAGCCCCAGCATTTT. The V and J genes are TRBV28 and TRBJ1-5; TRBD1 agrees at 8 bases. Germline CDR1 and CDR2: MDHEN and SYDVKM. The V segment lost 6 bases and the J segment 4 bases; nucleotides outside the gene matches: 2. The CDR3 extends over 13 amino acids.

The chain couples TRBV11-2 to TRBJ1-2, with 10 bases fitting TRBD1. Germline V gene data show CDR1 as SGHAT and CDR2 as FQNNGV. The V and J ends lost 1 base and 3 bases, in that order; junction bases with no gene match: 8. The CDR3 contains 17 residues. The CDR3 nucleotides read TGTGCCAGCAGCTTAGCCGCCGGGACAGGGGACCACTATGGCTACACCTTC. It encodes CASSLAAGTGDHYGYTF. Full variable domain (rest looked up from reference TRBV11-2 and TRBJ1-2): EAGVAQSPRYKIIEKRQSVAFWCNPISGHATLYWYQQILGQGPKLLIQFQNNGVVDDSQLPKDRFSAERLKGVDSTLKIQPAKLEDSAVYLCASSLAAGTGDHYGYTFGSGTRLTVV.

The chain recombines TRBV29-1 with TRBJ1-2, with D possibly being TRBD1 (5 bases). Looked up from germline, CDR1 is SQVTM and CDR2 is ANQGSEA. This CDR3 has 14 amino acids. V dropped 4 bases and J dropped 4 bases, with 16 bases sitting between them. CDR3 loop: CSVAGQLQVYGYTF. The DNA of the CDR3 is TGCAGCGTTGCAGGACAACTCCAGGTCTATGGCTACACCTTC. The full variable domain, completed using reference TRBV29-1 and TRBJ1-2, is SAVISQKPSRDICQRGTSLTIQCQVDSQVTMMFWYRQQPGQSLTLIATANQGSEATYESGFVIDKFPISRPNLTFSTLTVSNMSPEDSSIYLCSVAGQLQVYGYTFGSGTRLTVV.

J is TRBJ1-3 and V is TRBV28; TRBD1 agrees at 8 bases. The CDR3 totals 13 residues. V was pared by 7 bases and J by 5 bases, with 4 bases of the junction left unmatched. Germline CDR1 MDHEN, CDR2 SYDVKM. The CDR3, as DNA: TGTGCCAGCACCGGGGACAGGAGAAACACCATATATTTT. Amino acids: CASTGDRRNTIYF.

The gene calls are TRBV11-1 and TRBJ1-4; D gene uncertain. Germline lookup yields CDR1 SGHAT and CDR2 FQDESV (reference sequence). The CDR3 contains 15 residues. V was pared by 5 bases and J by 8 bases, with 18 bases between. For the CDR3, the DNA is TGTGCCAGCAGCACCCCCGCGGCCGGGGAGGAAAAACTGTTTTTT. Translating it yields CASSTPAAGEEKLFF.

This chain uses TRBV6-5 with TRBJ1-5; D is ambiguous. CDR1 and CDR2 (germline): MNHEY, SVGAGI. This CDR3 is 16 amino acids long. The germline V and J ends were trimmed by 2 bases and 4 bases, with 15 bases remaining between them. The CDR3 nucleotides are TGTGCCAGCAGTTACCACCCCCTGTTCGGGAATCAGCCCCAGCATTTT. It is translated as CASSYHPLFGNQPQHF.

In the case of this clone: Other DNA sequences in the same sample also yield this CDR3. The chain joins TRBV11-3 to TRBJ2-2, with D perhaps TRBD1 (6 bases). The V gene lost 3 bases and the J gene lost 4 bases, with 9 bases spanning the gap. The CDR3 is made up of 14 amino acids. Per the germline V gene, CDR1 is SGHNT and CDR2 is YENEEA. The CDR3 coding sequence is TGTGCCAGCAGCTTGAGAGGGGGCACCGGGGAGCTGTTTTTT. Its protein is CASSLRGGTGELFF.

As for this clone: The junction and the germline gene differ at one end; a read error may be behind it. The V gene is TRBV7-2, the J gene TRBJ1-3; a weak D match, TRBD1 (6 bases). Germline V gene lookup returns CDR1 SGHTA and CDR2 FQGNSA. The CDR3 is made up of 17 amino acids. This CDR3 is CASSLDRTVNSGNTIYF. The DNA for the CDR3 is TGTGCCAGCAGTTTAGATAGGACAGTTAACTCTGGAAACACCATATATTTT.

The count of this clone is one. The CDR3 is CASSRTQGRFSNEKLFF. The CDR3 DNA reads TGTGCCAGCAGCCGGACACAGGGGCGGTTTTCTAATGAAAAACTGTTTTTT. This chain joins TRBV4-2 and TRBJ1-4; 7 nucleotides agree with TRBD1. The CDR3 runs 17 residues. CDR1 and CDR2 from the germline V gene are LGHNA and YNFKEQ. The ends lost 4 bases at V and 3 bases at J; junction bases unmatched: 11.